The TCR beta chain described here comes from a study of graft-versus-host responses after intestinal transplantation. Study at large: Anti-thymocyte globulin served as induction for all recipients, who then took tacrolimus and steroids for about 3 years.

V was clipped by 0 bases and J by 1 base; unmatched bases: 4. This CDR3 is 17 amino acids long. Germline CDR1 SGDLS, CDR2 YYNGEE. The method was immunoSEQ multiplex PCR; TCRdb's version includes in-frame clones alone and lacks a portion of them. The table shows 8,000 to 9,000 clones, with roughly 29% occurring only once. The sample holds a few counts of this clone. Responders labeled with CFSE (roughly 200,000) were plated with roughly 200,000 irradiated, violet-dye-labeled stimulators. Post-reaction, proliferating CD3+CD4+ and CD3+CD8+ responders (CFSE-low) were sorted. Study-wide points: GvH clones occurred in recipient marrow; some first appeared in ileum or blood.

Sequences were derived from alloreactive CD4+ T cells from a mixed lymphocyte reaction culture, sampled before intestinal transplant. Subset described: CFSE-low proliferating T cells sorted from roughly 6-day pre-transplant mixed lymphocyte reaction (GvH or HvG direction). The TCR originated in a human patient who received an intestinal transplant. The gene calls are TRBV9 and TRBJ2-4, with TRBD1 matching 10 bases. As DNA, the CDR3 is TGTGCCAGCAGCGTAGACCCGGGACAGGGGGCCAAAAACATTCAGTACTTC. Its protein is CASSVDPGQGAKNIQYF.